These T cell receptor beta chains were read from a single sample in a study of cytomegalovirus exposure and HLA in healthy donors. Method: immunoSEQ multiplex PCR; TCRdb's copy keeps in-frame clones and lacks some. The repertoire consists of approximately 150,000 clones, with roughly nine tenths occurring once and the leading ten covering 0.6% to 0.85%. Specimen: PBMCs. These receptors all come from a man younger than 30 in good health and CMV-seronegative. Both conserved end residues are part of each CDR3. Each record gives: clone size, J gene, D gene, V gene, CDR3 protein, CDR3 DNA. A D gene is named only where the DNA matches it firmly. Only some rows state a clone size, as once, few, many or a class for expanded clones.

.,TRBJ2-1,TRBD2,TRBV5-1,CASSPLAGGTEQFF,TGCGCCAGCAGCCCTTTAGCGGGGGGGACTGAGCAGTTCTTC
.,TRBJ2-3,TRBD1,TRBV5-6,CASSKGQGTDTQYF,TGTGCCAGCAGCAAGGGACAGGGCACAGATACGCAGTATTTT
.,TRBJ1-1,TRBD1,TRBV6-4,CASSGGDPGTENIGTEAFF,TGTGCCAGCAGTGGCGGGGACCCCGGGACAGAAAACATCGGGACTGAAGCTTTCTTT
.,TRBJ2-1,.,TRBV11-3,CASSSGQPYNEQFF,TGTGCCAGCAGCTCAGGACAGCCCTACAATGAGCAGTTCTTC
.,TRBJ2-1,.,TRBV29-1,CSVHRESSYNEQFF,TGCAGCGTCCACAGGGAAAGCTCCTACAATGAGCAGTTCTTC
.,TRBJ1-4,.,TRBV9,CASSVYRRYNEKLFF,TGTGCCAGCAGCGTCTACAGGCGATATAATGAAAAACTGTTTTTT
.,TRBJ1-1,.,TRBV4-1,CASSHRLEMNTEAFF,TGCGCCAGCAGCCACCGACTCGAAATGAACACTGAAGCTTTCTTT
.,TRBJ2-1,.,TRBV9,CASSVAQFYNEQFF,TGTGCCAGCAGCGTAGCTCAGTTTTACAATGAGCAGTTCTTC
few,TRBJ2-1,.,TRBV27,CASSLRSSPLSYNEQFF,TGTGCCAGCAGTTTAAGGAGCAGCCCCCTCTCCTACAATGAGCAGTTCTTC
.,TRBJ1-2,TRBD1,TRBV6-1,CASSEATGGYGYTF,TGTGCCAGCAGTGAGGCGACAGGGGGCTATGGCTACACCTTC
many,TRBJ2-2,.,TRBV25-1,CASSENVAGLTGELFF,TGTGCCAGCAGTGAAAATGTTGCGGGACTCACCGGGGAGCTGTTTTTT
once,TRBJ1-3,.,TRBV6-6,CASSYPGGVSGNTIYF,TGTGCCAGCAGTTATCCTGGAGGGGTCTCTGGAAACACCATATATTTT
.,TRBJ2-2,TRBD2,TRBV5-6,CASSLVGLAGGYTGELFF,TGTGCCAGCAGCTTGGTGGGACTAGCGGGGGGATACACCGGGGAGCTGTTTTTT
.,TRBJ2-5,TRBD1,TRBV13,CASSSGTGELQETQYF,TGTGCCAGCAGCTCCGGGACAGGAGAGCTCCAAGAGACCCAGTACTTC
once,TRBJ2-1,.,TRBV7-2,CASSLAGQNEQFF,TGTGCCAGCAGCTTAGCTGGGCAGAATGAGCAGTTCTTC
.,TRBJ2-4,.,TRBV7-9,CASSLVQGNIQYF,TGTGCCAGCAGCTTAGTCCAGGGGAACATTCAGTACTTC
.,TRBJ1-4,.,TRBV27,CASSVPGHYATNEKLFF,TGTGCCAGCAGCGTCCCGGGACACTATGCAACTAATGAAAAACTGTTTTTT
.,TRBJ2-3,TRBD1,TRBV18,CASSPLQGVTDTQYF,TGTGCCAGCTCACCTTTACAGGGGGTCACAGATACGCAGTATTTT
.,TRBJ2-3,.,TRBV18,CASSPRKQEDTQYF,TGTGCCAGCTCACCAAGGAAACAGGAGGATACGCAGTATTTT
.,TRBJ2-5,TRBD1,TRBV10-1,CASSEGQAPQETQYF,TGCGCCAGCAGTGAGGGACAGGCGCCCCAAGAGACCCAGTACTTC
few,TRBJ1-5,.,TRBV30,CAWSGGRNQPQHF,TGTGCCTGGAGCGGAGGGCGCAATCAGCCCCAGCATTTT
.,TRBJ1-3,.,TRBV18,CASSPPGSSGNTIYF,TGTGCCAGCTCACCACCGGGGAGCTCTGGAAACACCATATATTTT
once,TRBJ1-2,.,TRBV28,CASSPPQGGPYGYTF,TGTGCCAGCAGTCCACCACAGGGTGGGCCTTATGGCTACACCTTC
.,TRBJ2-1,TRBD1,TRBV27,CASSLDRGSSYNEQFF,TGTGCCAGCAGTTTGGACAGGGGAAGCTCCTACAATGAGCAGTTCTTC
.,TRBJ2-2,.,TRBV9,CASSVPANTGELFF,TGTGCCAGCAGCGTACCGGCGAACACCGGGGAGCTGTTTTTT
.,TRBJ1-2,TRBD1,TRBV6-5,CASTRTGEGYTF,TGTGCCAGCACTAGGACAGGGGAAGGCTACACCTTC
.,TRBJ1-1,.,TRBV6-5,CASSFNPGGRSTEAFF,TGTGCCAGCAGTTTCAATCCTGGTGGGAGATCCACTGAAGCTTTCTTT
.,TRBJ1-5,TRBD1,TRBV6-1,CASSEALRDRGLHQPQHF,TGTGCCAGCAGTGAAGCGCTTCGAGACAGGGGTTTGCATCAGCCCCAGCATTTT
.,TRBJ1-1,TRBD1,TRBV6-6,CASIASRDRQAFF,TGTGCCAGCATCGCGTCCCGGGACAGACAAGCTTTCTTT
.,TRBJ2-7,.,TRBV11-2,CASSLSQGSYEQYF,TGTGCCAGCAGCTTAAGTCAGGGTTCCTACGAGCAGTACTTC
.,TRBJ2-2,TRBD2,TRBV7-2,CASSLHPSGGAGTGELFF,TGTGCCAGCAGCTTACACCCTAGCGGGGGGGCCGGTACCGGGGAGCTGTTTTTT
.,TRBJ1-1,.,TRBV4-3,CASSRFRGIEAFF,TGCGCCAGCAGCCGCTTCCGGGGTATAGAAGCTTTCTTT
.,TRBJ1-2,TRBD1,TRBV6-6,CASRLDRNYGYTF,TGTGCCAGCAGGCTGGACAGGAACTATGGCTACACCTTC
.,TRBJ2-5,TRBD2,TRBV28,CASRRATSVETQYF,TGTGCCAGCAGGCGGGCGACTAGCGTGGAGACCCAGTACTTC
.,TRBJ2-7,TRBD2,TRBV15,CATSPRTSPYEQYF,TGTGCCACCAGCCCCCGGACTAGCCCCTACGAGCAGTACTTC
.,TRBJ2-2,TRBD2,TRBV9,CASSAAGTSGNTGELFF,TGTGCCAGCAGCGCGGCCGGGACTAGCGGGAACACCGGGGAGCTGTTTTTT
.,TRBJ1-2,.,TRBV10-3,CAISLLGNGANYGYTF,TGTGCCATCAGCCTACTAGGGAATGGGGCTAACTATGGCTACACCTTC
.,TRBJ1-2,.,TRBV25-1,CASSDPKQGEGGYTF,TGTGCCAGCAGTGACCCTAAACAGGGAGAGGGTGGCTACACCTTC
.,TRBJ1-2,.,TRBV27,CASSFRGSRSYTF,TGTGCCAGCAGTTTTAGAGGGTCGAGGAGCTACACCTTC
.,TRBJ1-5,.,TRBV10-3,CAISEEAGHQPQHF,TGTGCCATCAGTGAAGAGGCAGGGCATCAGCCCCAGCATTTT
once,TRBJ1-5,.,TRBV28,CASSLRGWVRNNQPQHF,TGTGCCAGCAGTTTAAGGGGATGGGTGAGGAACAATCAGCCCCAGCATTTT
.,TRBJ1-4,TRBD1,TRBV9,CASSTGTGGNEKLFF,TGTGCCAGCAGTACTGGGACAGGGGGTAATGAAAAACTGTTTTTT
.,TRBJ1-4,TRBD1,TRBV19,CASKDRGSSSEKLFF,TGTGCCAGTAAGGACAGGGGATCTTCTAGTGAAAAACTGTTTTTT
.,TRBJ1-2,TRBD1,TRBV7-9,CASSLFGTGDGYTF,TGTGCCAGCAGCTTATTTGGGACAGGGGACGGCTACACCTTC
.,TRBJ2-3,.,TRBV11-2,CASSLGPWTQYF,TGTGCCAGCAGCTTAGGGCCTTGGACGCAGTATTTT
.,TRBJ1-5,.,TRBV6-9,CAPIKYQGEKGRNQPQHF,TGTGCGCCTATTAAGTATCAGGGTGAGAAAGGACGCAATCAGCCCCAGCATTTT
few,TRBJ2-1,TRBD2,TRBV19,CASSTSGTYNEQFF,TGTGCCAGTAGTACGAGCGGGACTTACAATGAGCAGTTCTTC
.,TRBJ2-2,.,TRBV6-5,CASSSGTNTGELFF,TGTGCCAGCAGCTCCGGGACGAACACCGGGGAGCTGTTTTTT
.,TRBJ1-3,TRBD1,TRBV5-6,CASSLRGTGGAKTGNTIYF,TGTGCCAGCAGCTTGCGAGGCACAGGGGGCGCAAAGACTGGAAACACCATATATTTT
.,TRBJ2-7,TRBD2,TRBV19,CASAPTLAGDTYEQYF,TGTGCCAGTGCTCCGACACTAGCGGGGGATACCTACGAGCAGTACTTC
.,TRBJ2-1,TRBD1,TRBV9,CASSTGGSYNEQFF,TGTGCCAGCAGCACAGGGGGCTCCTACAATGAGCAGTTCTTC
.,TRBJ2-1,TRBD1,TRBV18,CASSPRDRVSYEQFF,TGTGCCAGCTCACCCCGGGACAGGGTCAGTTATGAGCAGTTCTTC
.,TRBJ1-3,TRBD1,TRBV30,CAWNGQGGNTIYF,TGTGCCTGGAACGGACAGGGAGGAAACACCATATATTTT
.,TRBJ1-3,TRBD1,TRBV18,CASSPNRGAGNTIYF,TGTGCCAGCTCACCGAACAGGGGAGCTGGAAACACCATATATTTT